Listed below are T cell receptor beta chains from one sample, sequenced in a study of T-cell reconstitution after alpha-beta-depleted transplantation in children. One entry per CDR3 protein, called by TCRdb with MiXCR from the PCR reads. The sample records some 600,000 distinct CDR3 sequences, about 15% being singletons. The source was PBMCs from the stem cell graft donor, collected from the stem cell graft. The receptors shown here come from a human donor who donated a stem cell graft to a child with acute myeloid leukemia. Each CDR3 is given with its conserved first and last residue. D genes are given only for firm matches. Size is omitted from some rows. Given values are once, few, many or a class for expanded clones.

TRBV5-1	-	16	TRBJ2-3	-	TGCGCCAGCAGCTTACTGACAGCCTCGGGGACAGATACGCAGTATTTT	CASSLLTASGTDTQYF
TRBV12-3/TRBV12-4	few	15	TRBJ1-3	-	TGTGCCAGCAGTTTCAACCGAGTCTCTGGAAACACCATATATTTT	CASSFNRVSGNTIYF
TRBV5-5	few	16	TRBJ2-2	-	TGTGCCAGCAGCTTGAATCCAGATACGAACACCGGGGAGCTGTTTTTT	CASSLNPDTNTGELFF
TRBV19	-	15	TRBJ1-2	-	TGTGCCACCCTTCTTTCGGGGGATAGGGGATATGGCTACACCTTC	CATLLSGDRGYGYTF
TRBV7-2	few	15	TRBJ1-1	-	TGTGCCAGCAGCTTAGCGATCGGCCTCGGTAGACGAGCTTTCTTT	CASSLAIGLGRRAFF
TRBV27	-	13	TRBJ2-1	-	TGTGCCAGCAGTTTATTAACAGGGACTGAGCAGTTCTTC	CASSLLTGTEQFF
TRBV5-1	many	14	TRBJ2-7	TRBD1	TGCGCCAGCAGCGGGACAGGGGAAGACTACGAGCAGTACTTC	CASSGTGEDYEQYF
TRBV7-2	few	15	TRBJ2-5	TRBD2	TGTGCCAGCAGCTTAGATTGGGTGGGGGGGAAGACCCAGTACTTC	CASSLDWVGGKTQYF
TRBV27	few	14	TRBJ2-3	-	TGTGCCAGCAGTTCTGAGGACACCACAGATACGCAGTATTTT	CASSSEDTTDTQYF
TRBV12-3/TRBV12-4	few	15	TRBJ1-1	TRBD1	TGTGCCAGCAGCCCAGGACAGGGAATGGGCACTGAAGCTTTCTTT	CASSPGQGMGTEAFF
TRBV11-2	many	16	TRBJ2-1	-	TGTGCCAGCAGCCACCGGGGGGCTAGCGACTACAATGAGCAGTTCTTC	CASSHRGASDYNEQFF
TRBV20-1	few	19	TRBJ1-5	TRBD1	TGCAGTGCTAGAGATGTAAGGACAGGGGGAGATTATAGCAATCAGCCCCAGCATTTT	CSARDVRTGGDYSNQPQHF
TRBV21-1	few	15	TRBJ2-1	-	TGTGCCAGCAACCGGACTAGCGAGTCCTACAATGAGCAGTTCTTC	CASNRTSESYNEQFF
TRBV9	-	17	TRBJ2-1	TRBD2	TGTGCCAGCAGCGGGGGGACTAGCGGGGGGCCTCACAATGAGCAGTTCTTC	CASSGGTSGGPHNEQFF
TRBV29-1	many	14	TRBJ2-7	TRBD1	TGCAGCATCTCAAGGGACAGGGATCCCTACGAGCAGTACTTC	CSISRDRDPYEQYF
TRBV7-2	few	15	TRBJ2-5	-	TGTGCCAGCAGGTTTTTAGGGGGGTCGGGAGAGACCCAGTACTTC	CASRFLGGSGETQYF
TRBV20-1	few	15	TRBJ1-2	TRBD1	TGCAGTGCCCGTCCCGGGACAGGGACCCGCTATGGCTACACCTTC	CSARPGTGTRYGYTF
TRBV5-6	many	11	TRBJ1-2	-	TGTGCCAGCAGCTTAGGGTTTGGCTACACCTTC	CASSLGFGYTF
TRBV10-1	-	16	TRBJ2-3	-	TGCGCCAGCAGTGAGTCGGGGGGGGGGCTCAGGGGTACGCAGTATTTT	CASSESGGGLRGTQYF
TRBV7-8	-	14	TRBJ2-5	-	TGTGCCAGCAGCTTAGCTGTCTTGAGAGAGACCCAGTACTTC	CASSLAVLRETQYF
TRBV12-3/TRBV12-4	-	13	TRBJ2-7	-	TGTGCCAGCAGTTTGGGCGACGCCTACGAGCAGTACTTC	CASSLGDAYEQYF
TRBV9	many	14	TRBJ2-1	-	TGTGCCAGCAGCGTAGCTGAGTCCTACAATGAGCAGTTCTTC	CASSVAESYNEQFF
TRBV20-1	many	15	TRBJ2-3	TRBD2	TGCAGTGCTAGTGCTCTAGCGGGGGAGGGAGATACGCAGTATTTT	CSASALAGEGDTQYF
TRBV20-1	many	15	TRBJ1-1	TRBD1	TGCAGTGCTGGATATAGGACAGGGGGAAAAACTGAAGCTTTCTTT	CSAGYRTGGKTEAFF
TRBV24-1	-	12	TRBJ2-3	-	TGTGCCACCAGTGAAGAAACAGATACGCAGTATTTT	CATSEETDTQYF
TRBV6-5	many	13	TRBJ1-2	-	TGTGCCAGCAGTTATGACAGTCAGGGCGACTACACCTTC	CASSYDSQGDYTF
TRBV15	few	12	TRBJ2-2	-	TGTGCCACCAGCAGAACTGCCGGGGAGCTGTTTTTT	CATSRTAGELFF
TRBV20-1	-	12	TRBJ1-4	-	TGCAGTGCTAGTAAGCAGGGGGAAAAACTGTTTTTT	CSASKQGEKLFF
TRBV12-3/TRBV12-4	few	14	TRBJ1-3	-	TGTGCCAGCAGCTCCCATTTCTCTGGAAACACCATATATTTT	CASSSHFSGNTIYF
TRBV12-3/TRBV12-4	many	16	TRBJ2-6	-	TGTGCCAGCAGTTTGGACGGTTACTCTGGGGCCAACGTCCTGACTTTC	CASSLDGYSGANVLTF
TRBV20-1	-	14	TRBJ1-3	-	TGCAGTGCTCTCGGCCCCATGGGAGGAAACACCATATATTTT	CSALGPMGGNTIYF
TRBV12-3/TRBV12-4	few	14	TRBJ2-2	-	TGTGCCAGCAGGCCTCAGGCGAACACCGGGGAGCTGTTTTTT	CASRPQANTGELFF
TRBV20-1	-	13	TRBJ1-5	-	TGCAGTGCTAGAGGGCGGGCGAGTCAGCCCCAGCATTTT	CSARGRASQPQHF
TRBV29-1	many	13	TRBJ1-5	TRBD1	TGCAGCGTTGGGACAGGCGTCGGCTTGGTCCAGCATTTT	CSVGTGVGLVQHF
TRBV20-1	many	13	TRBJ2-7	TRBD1	TGCAGTGTTCCACCGACAGGGTCCTACGAGCAGTACTTC	CSVPPTGSYEQYF
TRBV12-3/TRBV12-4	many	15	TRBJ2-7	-	TGTGCCAGCAGTTTGGGGTCCGGGGTCCCCTACGAGCAGTACTTC	CASSLGSGVPYEQYF